This T cell receptor (beta chain) was documented in a study of CD8+ T cells in alopecia areata. Germline V gene lookup returns CDR1 LNHDA and CDR2 SQIVND (reference sequence). With 8 bases clipped from V and 3 bases from J, the junction kept 4 bases outside the gene matches. The CDR3 contains 13 residues. Isolated RNA was reverse transcribed into cDNA used as the sequencing template. This table comes from immunoSEQ multiplex PCR, and its TCRdb copy is limited to in-frame clones, with some not included. The sample records about 110,000 clones, roughly 84% being singletons. Treatment: oral pan-JAK inhibitor, 5-10 mg twice daily.

Specimen: CD8+ T cells sorted from blood, collected at week 24, from a patient treated with tofacitinib. The chain employs TRBV19 and TRBJ1-1, with 9 nucleotides matching TRBD1. The TCR was taken from a human donor with alopecia areata. For the CDR3, the DNA is TGTGCCAGTGGGGACAGGGAGTACACTGAAGCTTTCTTT. It is translated as CASGDREYTEAFF.